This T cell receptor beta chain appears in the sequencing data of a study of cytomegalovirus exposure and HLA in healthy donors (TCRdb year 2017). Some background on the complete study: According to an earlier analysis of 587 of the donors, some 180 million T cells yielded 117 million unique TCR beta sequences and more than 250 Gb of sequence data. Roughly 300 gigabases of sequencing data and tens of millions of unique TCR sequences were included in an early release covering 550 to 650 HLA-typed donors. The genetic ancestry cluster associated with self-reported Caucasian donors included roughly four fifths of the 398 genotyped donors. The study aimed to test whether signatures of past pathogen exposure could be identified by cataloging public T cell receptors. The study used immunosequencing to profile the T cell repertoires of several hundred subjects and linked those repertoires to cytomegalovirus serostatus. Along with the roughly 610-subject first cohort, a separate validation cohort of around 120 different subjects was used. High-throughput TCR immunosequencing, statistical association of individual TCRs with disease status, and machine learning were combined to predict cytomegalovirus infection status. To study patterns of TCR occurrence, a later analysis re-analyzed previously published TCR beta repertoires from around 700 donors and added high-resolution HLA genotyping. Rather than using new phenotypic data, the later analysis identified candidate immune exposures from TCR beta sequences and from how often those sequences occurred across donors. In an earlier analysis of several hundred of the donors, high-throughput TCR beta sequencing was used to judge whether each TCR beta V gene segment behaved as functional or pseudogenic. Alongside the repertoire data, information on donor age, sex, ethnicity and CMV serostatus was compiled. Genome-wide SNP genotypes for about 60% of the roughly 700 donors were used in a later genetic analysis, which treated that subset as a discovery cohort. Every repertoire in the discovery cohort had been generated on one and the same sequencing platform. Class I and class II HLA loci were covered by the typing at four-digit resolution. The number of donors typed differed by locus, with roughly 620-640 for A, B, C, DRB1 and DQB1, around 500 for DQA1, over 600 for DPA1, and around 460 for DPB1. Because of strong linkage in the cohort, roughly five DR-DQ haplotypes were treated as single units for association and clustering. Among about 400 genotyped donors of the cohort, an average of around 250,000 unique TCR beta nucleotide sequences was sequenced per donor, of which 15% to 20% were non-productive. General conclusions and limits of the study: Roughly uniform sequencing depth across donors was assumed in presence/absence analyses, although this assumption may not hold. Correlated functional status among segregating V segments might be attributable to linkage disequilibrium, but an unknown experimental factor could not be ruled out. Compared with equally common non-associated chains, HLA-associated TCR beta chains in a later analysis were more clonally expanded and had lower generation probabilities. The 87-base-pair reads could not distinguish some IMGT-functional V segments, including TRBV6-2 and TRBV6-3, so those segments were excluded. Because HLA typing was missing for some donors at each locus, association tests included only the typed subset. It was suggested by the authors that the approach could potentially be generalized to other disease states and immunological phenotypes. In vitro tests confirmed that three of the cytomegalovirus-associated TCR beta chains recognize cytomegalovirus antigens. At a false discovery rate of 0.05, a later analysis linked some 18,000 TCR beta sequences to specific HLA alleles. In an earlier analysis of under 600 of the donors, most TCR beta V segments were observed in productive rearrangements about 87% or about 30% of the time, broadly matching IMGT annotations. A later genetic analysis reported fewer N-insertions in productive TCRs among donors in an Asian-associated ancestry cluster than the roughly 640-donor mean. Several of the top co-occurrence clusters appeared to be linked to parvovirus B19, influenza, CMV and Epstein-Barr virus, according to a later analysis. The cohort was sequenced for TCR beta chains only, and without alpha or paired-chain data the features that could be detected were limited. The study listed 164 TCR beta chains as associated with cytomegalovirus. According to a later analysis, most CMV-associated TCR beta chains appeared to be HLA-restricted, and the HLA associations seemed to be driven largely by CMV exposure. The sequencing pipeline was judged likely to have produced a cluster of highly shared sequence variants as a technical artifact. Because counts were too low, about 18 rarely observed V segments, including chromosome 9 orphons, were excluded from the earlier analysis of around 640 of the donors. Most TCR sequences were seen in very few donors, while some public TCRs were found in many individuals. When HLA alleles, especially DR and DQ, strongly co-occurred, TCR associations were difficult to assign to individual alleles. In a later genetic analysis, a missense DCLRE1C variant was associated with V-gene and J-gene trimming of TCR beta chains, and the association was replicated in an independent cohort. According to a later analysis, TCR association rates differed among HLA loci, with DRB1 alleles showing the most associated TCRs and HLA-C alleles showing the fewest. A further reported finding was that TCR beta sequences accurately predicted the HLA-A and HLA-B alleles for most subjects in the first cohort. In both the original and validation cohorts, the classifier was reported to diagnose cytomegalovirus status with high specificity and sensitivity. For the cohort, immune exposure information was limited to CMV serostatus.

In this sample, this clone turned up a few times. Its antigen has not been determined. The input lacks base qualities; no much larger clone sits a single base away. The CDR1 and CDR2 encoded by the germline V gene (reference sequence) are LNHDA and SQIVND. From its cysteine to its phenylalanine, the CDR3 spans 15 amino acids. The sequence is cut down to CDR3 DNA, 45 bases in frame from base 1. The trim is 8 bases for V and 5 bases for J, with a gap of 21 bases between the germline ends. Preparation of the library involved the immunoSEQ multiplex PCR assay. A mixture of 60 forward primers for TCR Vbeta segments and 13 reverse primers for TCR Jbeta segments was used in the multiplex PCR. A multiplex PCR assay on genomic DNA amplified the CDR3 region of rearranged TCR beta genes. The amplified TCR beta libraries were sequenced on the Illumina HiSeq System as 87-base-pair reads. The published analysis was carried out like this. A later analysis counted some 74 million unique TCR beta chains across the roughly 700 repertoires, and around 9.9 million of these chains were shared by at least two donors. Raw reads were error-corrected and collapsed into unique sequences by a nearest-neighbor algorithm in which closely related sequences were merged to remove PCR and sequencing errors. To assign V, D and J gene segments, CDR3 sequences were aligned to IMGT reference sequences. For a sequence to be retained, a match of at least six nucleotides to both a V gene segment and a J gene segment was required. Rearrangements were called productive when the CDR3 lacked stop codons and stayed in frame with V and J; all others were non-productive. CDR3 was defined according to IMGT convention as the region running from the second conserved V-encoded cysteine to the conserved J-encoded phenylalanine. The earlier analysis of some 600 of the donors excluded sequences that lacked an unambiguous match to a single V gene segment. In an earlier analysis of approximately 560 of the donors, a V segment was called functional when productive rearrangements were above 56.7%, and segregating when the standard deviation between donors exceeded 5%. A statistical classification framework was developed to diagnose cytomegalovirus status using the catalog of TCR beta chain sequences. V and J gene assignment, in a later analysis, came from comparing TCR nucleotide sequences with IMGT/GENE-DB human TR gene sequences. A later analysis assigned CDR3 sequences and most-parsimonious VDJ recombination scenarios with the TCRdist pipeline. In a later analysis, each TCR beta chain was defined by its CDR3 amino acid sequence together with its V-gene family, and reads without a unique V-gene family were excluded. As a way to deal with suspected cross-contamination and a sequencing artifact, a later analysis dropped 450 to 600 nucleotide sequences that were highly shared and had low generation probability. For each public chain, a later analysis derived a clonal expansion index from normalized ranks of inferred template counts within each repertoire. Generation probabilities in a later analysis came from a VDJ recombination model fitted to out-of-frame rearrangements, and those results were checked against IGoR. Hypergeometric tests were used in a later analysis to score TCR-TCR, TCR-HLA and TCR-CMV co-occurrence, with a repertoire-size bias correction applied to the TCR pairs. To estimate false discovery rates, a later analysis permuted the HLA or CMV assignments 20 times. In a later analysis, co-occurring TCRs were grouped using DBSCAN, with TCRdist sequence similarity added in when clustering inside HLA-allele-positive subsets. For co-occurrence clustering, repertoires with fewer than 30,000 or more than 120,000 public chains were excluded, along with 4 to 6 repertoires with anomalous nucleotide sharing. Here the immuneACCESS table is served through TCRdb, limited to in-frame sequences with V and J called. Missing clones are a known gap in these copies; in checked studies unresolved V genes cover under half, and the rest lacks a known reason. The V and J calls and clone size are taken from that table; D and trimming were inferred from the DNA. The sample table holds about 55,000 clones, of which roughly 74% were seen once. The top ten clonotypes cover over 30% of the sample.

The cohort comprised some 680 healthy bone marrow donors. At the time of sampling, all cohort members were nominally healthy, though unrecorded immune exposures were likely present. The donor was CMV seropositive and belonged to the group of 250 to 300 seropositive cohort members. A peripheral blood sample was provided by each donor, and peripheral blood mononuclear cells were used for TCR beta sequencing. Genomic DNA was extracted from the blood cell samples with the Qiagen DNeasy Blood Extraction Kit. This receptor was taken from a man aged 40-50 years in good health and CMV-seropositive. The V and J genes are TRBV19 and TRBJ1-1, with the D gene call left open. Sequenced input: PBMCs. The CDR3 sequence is CASRRAFFRGTEAFF. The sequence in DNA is TGTGCCAGTCGCCGGGCCTTTTTTCGGGGTACTGAAGCTTTCTTT.